This is a list of T cell receptor beta chains from one sample in a study of blood T cell repertoires in COVID-19. Clones were sequenced by immunoSEQ multiplex PCR, and TCRdb holds only the in-frame ones, with some missing. The sample shows 120,000 or so clones, around 86% of them seen only once. Material for sequencing was peripheral blood. The source is a woman in her 70s with acute or convalescent COVID-19. CDR3s include the opening cysteine and the closing phenylalanine or tryptophan. Fields, in order: D gene, V gene, J gene, clone size, CDR3 protein, CDR3 DNA. A D gene is named only where the DNA matches it firmly. Expanded clones are given a class, and other clones once, few, many or no size at all.

>TRBD1|TRBV28|TRBJ1-6|.
CASRSTGTGLNSPLHF
TGTGCCAGCAGGTCTACCGGGACAGGGCTAAATTCACCCCTCCACTTT
>.|TRBV28|TRBJ1-4|.
CASSLSIGTGGEKLFF
TGTGCCAGCAGTTTGTCGATAGGGACCGGGGGTGAAAAACTGTTTTTT
>.|TRBV7-9|TRBJ1-6|few
CASSPWTDNSPLHF
TGTGCCAGCAGCCCCTGGACAGATAATTCACCCCTCCACTTT
>TRBD1|TRBV18|TRBJ2-7|.
CASSTGQGPYEQYF
TGTGCCAGCTCAACGGGACAGGGTCCCTACGAGCAGTACTTC
>.|TRBV4-1|TRBJ1-5|.
CASSQAHGSPGNQPQHF
TGCGCCAGCAGCCAAGCCCACGGGTCCCCGGGCAATCAGCCCCAGCATTTT
>TRBD1|TRBV5-5|TRBJ2-7|few
CASSLGGTGSSSYEQYF
TGTGCCAGCAGCTTGGGGGGGACAGGTTCTAGCTCCTACGAGCAGTACTTC
>.|TRBV28|TRBJ1-2|.
CASSLPWTRIYGYTF
TGTGCCAGCAGTTTGCCCTGGACTCGGATCTATGGCTACACCTTC
>.|TRBV5-4|TRBJ2-2|.
CASSPAGAANTGELFF
TGTGCCAGCAGCCCGGCGGGGGCCGCGAACACCGGGGAGCTGTTTTTT
>TRBD1|TRBV23-1|TRBJ2-7|.
CASNPDRGLMYEQYF
TGCGCCAGCAACCCCGACAGGGGGCTTATGTACGAGCAGTACTTC
>TRBD1|TRBV27|TRBJ1-5|.
CASRNSPGGGSNQPQHF
TGTGCCAGCAGGAATTCGCCAGGGGGAGGTAGCAATCAGCCCCAGCATTTT
>TRBD1|TRBV3-1/TRBV3-2|TRBJ1-4|.
CASSHNKGTGEKLFF
TGTGCCAGCAGCCATAATAAGGGGACAGGTGAAAAACTGTTTTTT
>.|TRBV30|TRBJ1-1|.
CAWSVLPGTEAFF
TGTGCCTGGAGTGTCCTCCCCGGCACTGAAGCTTTCTTT
>TRBD1|TRBV7-6|TRBJ2-1|.
CASSLAPGGQGVNEQFF
TGTGCCAGCAGCTTAGCCCCCGGGGGACAGGGTGTCAATGAGCAGTTCTTC
>.|TRBV4-1|TRBJ1-6|.
CASSQGEDSPLHF
TGCGCCAGCAGCCAAGGGGAGGATTCACCCCTCCACTTT
>TRBD1|TRBV5-1|TRBJ2-5|.
CASRGQGPIAEETQYF
TGCGCCAGCAGGGGACAGGGGCCGATCGCGGAGGAGACCCAGTACTTC
>.|TRBV7-9|TRBJ1-4|few
CASSLGIDFRGGNEKLFF
TGTGCCAGCAGCTTAGGTATCGATTTCCGAGGGGGTAATGAAAAACTGTTTTTT
>.|TRBV5-6|TRBJ1-1|.
CASSLAAGATEAFF
TGTGCCAGCAGCTTGGCGGCGGGAGCCACTGAAGCTTTCTTT
>.|TRBV20-1|TRBJ2-5|.
CSARRQETQYF
TGCAGTGCTAGACGCCAAGAGACCCAGTACTTC
>.|TRBV10-2|TRBJ1-1|.
CASAGGRGNTEAFF
TGCGCCAGTGCCGGGGGTCGAGGGAACACTGAAGCTTTCTTT
>.|TRBV24-1|TRBJ1-1|.
CATSDSRGAGTEAFF
TGTGCCACCAGTGATTCCCGGGGGGCGGGCACTGAAGCTTTCTTT
>.|TRBV4-1|TRBJ2-2|.
CASSQDSSGANTGELFF
TGCGCCAGCAGCCAAGATAGTAGCGGTGCGAACACCGGGGAGCTGTTTTTT
>.|TRBV19|TRBJ1-1|.
CASSMPLLSGRPEAFF
TGTGCCAGTAGTATGCCCCTTCTCTCGGGTCGGCCTGAAGCTTTCTTT
>TRBD1|TRBV11-3|TRBJ1-6|.
CASSLGGQENSPLHF
TGTGCCAGCAGCTTAGGGGGACAGGAAAATTCACCCCTCCACTTT
>TRBD1|TRBV3-1/TRBV3-2|TRBJ1-1|.
CASTYRGQRTEAFF
TGTGCCAGCACGTACAGGGGGCAAAGGACTGAAGCTTTCTTT
>.|TRBV6-2/TRBV6-3|TRBJ2-3|.
CASSSATRSFSTQYF
TGTGCCAGCAGTTCGGCAACTAGGAGCTTTAGTACGCAGTATTTT
>.|TRBV5-1|TRBJ1-4|.
CASSLAPGPEKLFF
TGCGCCAGCAGCTTGGCCCCAGGGCCCGAAAAACTGTTTTTT
>.|TRBV28|TRBJ2-1|.
CASSLMGGAGNEQFF
TGTGCCAGCAGTCTCATGGGGGGGGCCGGGAATGAGCAGTTCTTC
>.|TRBV5-1|TRBJ1-1|.
CASSPSWLGENTEAFF
TGCGCCAGCAGCCCCTCGTGGCTAGGGGAGAACACTGAAGCTTTCTTT
>.|TRBV2|TRBJ1-6|.
CASEPRRDYSPLHF
TGTGCCAGCGAACCTAGGAGGGATTATTCACCCCTCCACTTT
>TRBD1|TRBV5-1|TRBJ1-5|once
CASSISPGQGGQSQHF
TGCGCCAGCAGCATCTCTCCGGGACAGGGCGGGCAGTCCCAGCATTTT
>.|TRBV3-1/TRBV3-2|TRBJ1-4|.
CASALGQTNEKLFF
TGTGCCAGCGCTCTTGGACAGACGAATGAAAAACTGTTTTTT
>.|TRBV9|TRBJ1-1|.
CASSPLNTEAFF
TGTGCCAGCAGCCCCTTGAACACTGAAGCTTTCTTT
>.|TRBV28|TRBJ2-7|.
CASSLRGSGYEQYF
TGTGCCAGCAGTTTACGGGGAAGTGGCTACGAGCAGTACTTC
>.|TRBV2|TRBJ2-2|.
CASSPQGDGELFF
TGTGCCAGCAGTCCCCAGGGTGACGGGGAGCTGTTTTTT
>.|TRBV19|TRBJ1-3|.
CASSPTGITSIISSGNTIYF
TGTGCCAGTAGTCCTACAGGGATTACTTCTATCATAAGCTCTGGAAACACCATATATTTT
>TRBD1|TRBV18|TRBJ1-5|.
CASSTSGTVNGAPQHF
TGTGCCAGCTCAACCTCCGGGACAGTAAATGGCGCGCCCCAGCATTTT
>.|TRBV5-1|TRBJ1-2|.
CASSLEQTGYYGYTF
TGCGCCAGCAGCTTGGAACAGACAGGATACTATGGCTACACCTTC
>.|TRBV5-1|TRBJ2-7|.
CASSLRGPPYEQYF
TGCGCCAGCAGCTTAAGGGGCCCCCCCTACGAGCAGTACTTC
>.|TRBV5-1|TRBJ1-2|.
CASSFHNPGEPYSGTF
TGCGCCAGCAGCTTTCACAATCCTGGTGAACCTTATTCTGGCACCTTC
>.|TRBV6-4|TRBJ1-6|.
CASSEGGESPLHF
TGTGCCAGCAGTGAGGGCGGGGAATCACCCCTCCACTTT
>TRBD1|TRBV5-6|TRBJ1-4|.
CASSLRTGFGEKLFF
TGTGCCAGCAGCTTGCGGACAGGGTTCGGTGAAAAACTGTTTTTT
>.|TRBV4-2|TRBJ1-1|.
CASSLRGTNTEAFF
TGTGCCAGCAGCCTTCGCGGCACGAACACTGAAGCTTTCTTT
>.|TRBV10-3|TRBJ2-1|.
CAIRDSGHLSYNEQFF
TGTGCCATCAGGGATTCGGGACATCTCTCCTACAATGAGCAGTTCTTC
>.|TRBV28|TRBJ1-1|.
CASSLEQGPPNTEAFF
TGTGCCAGCAGTTTAGAGCAGGGCCCCCCGAACACTGAAGCTTTCTTT
>TRBD1|TRBV6-6|TRBJ1-1|.
CASRTGQGDMNTEAFF
TGTGCCAGCAGGACAGGACAGGGTGACATGAACACTGAAGCTTTCTTT
>.|TRBV6-4|TRBJ1-3|once
CASSRRFLTGKGRNTIYF
TGTGCCAGCAGTCGACGCTTCCTGACAGGTAAGGGAAGAAACACCATATATTTT
>.|TRBV2|TRBJ1-1|.
CASSATGVEAFF
TGTGCCAGCAGTGCCACAGGAGTTGAAGCTTTCTTT
>.|TRBV12-3/TRBV12-4|TRBJ2-5|once
CASSRGQETQYF
TGTGCCAGCAGTCGGGGTCAAGAGACCCAGTACTTC
>TRBD1|TRBV28|TRBJ2-7|.
CASSTPRDRVFEQYF
TGTGCCAGCAGCACCCCCCGGGACAGGGTGTTCGAGCAGTACTTC
>.|TRBV2|TRBJ1-2|.
CASSEIEGGGYGYTF
TGTGCCAGCAGTGAAATCGAGGGAGGTGGCTATGGCTACACCTTC
>.|TRBV28|TRBJ2-7|.
CASSRNSDSSYEQYF
TGTGCCAGCAGCAGAAACTCGGACAGTAGCTACGAGCAGTACTTC
>.|TRBV24-1|TRBJ1-3|.
CATSDGVSSGNTIYF
TGTGCCACCAGTGACGGGGTTAGCTCTGGAAACACCATATATTTT
>TRBD2|TRBV27|TRBJ2-5|.
CASSQTSGGLQETQYF
TGTGCCAGCAGCCAGACTAGCGGGGGACTCCAAGAGACCCAGTACTTC